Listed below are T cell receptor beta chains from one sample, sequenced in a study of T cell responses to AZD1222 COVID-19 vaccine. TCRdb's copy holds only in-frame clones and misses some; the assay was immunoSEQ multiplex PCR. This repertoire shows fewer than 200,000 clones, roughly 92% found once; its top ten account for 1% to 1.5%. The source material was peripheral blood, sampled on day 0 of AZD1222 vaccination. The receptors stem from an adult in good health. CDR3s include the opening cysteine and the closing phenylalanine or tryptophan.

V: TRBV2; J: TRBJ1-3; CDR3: CASSVGRLDGNTIYF
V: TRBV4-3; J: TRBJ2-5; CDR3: CASSQVLAGGPGQETQYF
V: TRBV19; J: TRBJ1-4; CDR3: CASSISFGQGGKLFF
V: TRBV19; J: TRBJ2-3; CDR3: CASSTILAGTDTQYF
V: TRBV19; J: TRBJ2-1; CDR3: CASSIGRGGVEQFF
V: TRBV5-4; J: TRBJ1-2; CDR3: CASSLQGGHGYTF
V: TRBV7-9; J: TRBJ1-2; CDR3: CASSLDLVEGRIYGYTF
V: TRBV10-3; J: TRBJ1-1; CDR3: CAIRGLPNTEAFF
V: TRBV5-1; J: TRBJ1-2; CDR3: CASSLTGANYGYTF
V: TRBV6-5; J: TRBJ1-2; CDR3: CASSREGYGYTF
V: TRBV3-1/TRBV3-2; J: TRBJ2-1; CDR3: CASSQDEETSGGKEQFF
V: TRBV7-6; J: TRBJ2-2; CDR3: CASSSGTLVDGELFF
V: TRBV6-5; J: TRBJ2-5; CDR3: CASTSGGAGTQYF
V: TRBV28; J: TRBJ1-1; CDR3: CASSLGDPEAFF
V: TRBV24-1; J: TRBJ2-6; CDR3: CATSAPGAGANVLTF
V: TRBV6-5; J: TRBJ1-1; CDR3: CASRPGQGNEAFF
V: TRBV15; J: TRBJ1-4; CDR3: CATSRQINEKLFF
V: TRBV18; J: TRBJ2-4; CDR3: CASSPPGQFLAKNIQYF
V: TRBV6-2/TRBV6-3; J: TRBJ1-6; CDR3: CASSWGQNSPLHF
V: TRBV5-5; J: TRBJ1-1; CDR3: CASSWDIGTEAFF
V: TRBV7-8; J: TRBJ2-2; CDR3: CASSFGGPNTGELFF
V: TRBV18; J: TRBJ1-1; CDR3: CASSPIGGQNTEAFF
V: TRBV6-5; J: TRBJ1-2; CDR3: CASKQTGGKGYTF
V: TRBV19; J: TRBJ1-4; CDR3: CASSRLQGGEKLFF
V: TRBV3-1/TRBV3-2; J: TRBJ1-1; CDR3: CASSQDPGTGHTEAFF
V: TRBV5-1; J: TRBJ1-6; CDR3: CASSTRTAPNSPLHF
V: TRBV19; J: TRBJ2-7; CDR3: CASSIGSSGGAEQYF
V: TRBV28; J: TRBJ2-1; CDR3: CASRGPGGYEQFF
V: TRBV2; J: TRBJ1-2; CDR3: CAKGQGALRANYGYTF
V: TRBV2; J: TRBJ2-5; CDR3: CASSSGGETQYF
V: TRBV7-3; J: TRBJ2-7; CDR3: CASRLAHSGTYEQYF
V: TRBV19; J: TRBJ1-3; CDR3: CASSPWRPRGNSGNTIYF
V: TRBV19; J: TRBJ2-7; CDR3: CASSTPPGQGYEQYF
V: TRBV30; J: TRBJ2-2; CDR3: CAWRPGPNTGELFF
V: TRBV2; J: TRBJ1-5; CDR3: CASSREDRVNNQPQHF
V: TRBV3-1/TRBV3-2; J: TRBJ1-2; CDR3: CASSQQQAGGYTF